This T cell receptor beta chain was found in a study of glioma-infiltrating T cells after dendritic cell vaccination. For the study at large: Patients had newly diagnosed or recurrent glioblastoma and received dendritic cell vaccines.

This CDR3 is 16 amino acids long. J lost 4 bases, V lost 1 base, and 5 bases had no gene match. Germline-derived CDR1 and CDR2 are MRHNA and SNTAGT. Primers: 60 V beta forward and 13 J beta reverse. Generated by immunoSEQ multiplex PCR, the TCRdb table keeps only in-frame clones and is missing some. The sample has some 90,000 clones; roughly 77% are singletons. The time point was: after dendritic cell vaccination, including at tumor progression/relapse. Selection required adequate fresh-frozen tumor tissue plus more than two years' survival data. The chain joins TRBV6-4 to TRBJ2-2; TRBD2 matches 8 bases. This TCR derives from a human donor with glioblastoma. The sample here was blood, taken after dendritic cell vaccination. In DNA form, the CDR3 reads TGTGCCAGCAGTGACTTCCAAGCGGGGGCCACCGGGGAGCTGTTTTTT. Its protein is CASSDFQAGATGELFF.